This T cell receptor beta chain is from a study of cytomegalovirus exposure and HLA in healthy donors. Study findings and constraints: According to the study, 150 to 200 TCR beta chains were cytomegalovirus-associated.

Germline lookup yields CDR1 MDHEN and CDR2 SYDVKM. The CDR3 covers 16 residues. V lost 6 bases, J lost 9 bases, and 10 bases stayed unmatched. Comment on this clone: Its antigen is not known.

The PCR had 60 Vbeta and 13 Jbeta primers. The protocol was immunoSEQ multiplex PCR, while the TCRdb copy is restricted to in-frame clones and leaves out a portion. The repertoire holds about 80,000 clones, with under 65% as singletons. The sequenced sample consisted of PBMCs. The chain links TRBV28 to TRBJ2-1; 14 nucleotides match TRBD2. The receptor was isolated from a male donor in good health and CMV-seropositive. In nucleotides, the CDR3 is TGTGCCAGCAGCCCTTCAGGACTAGCGGGGGGTAGTGAGCAGTTCTTC. It is translated as CASSPSGLAGGSEQFF.